What follows are 15 T cell receptor beta chains derived from one specimen sequenced in a study of T cell responses to AZD1222 COVID-19 vaccine. Clones were read by immunoSEQ multiplex PCR, and TCRdb kept only the in-frame ones, dropping some. The sample includes over 120,000 clones, approximately 83% of them seen just once. The sample was peripheral blood, taken on day 0 of AZD1222 vaccination. Source of these receptors: an adult in good health.

The V gene is TRBV3-1 (or the pseudogene TRBV3-2), the J gene TRBJ2-7, with D hard to call. CDR1 is LGHDT and CDR2 is YNNKEL in the germline V gene (reference sequence). The ends were cut back, 3 bases at V and 2 bases at J, with 14 bases in the middle. This CDR3 comprises 15 residues. CDR3 loop: CASSHRPLPTYEQYF. As DNA, the CDR3 is TGTGCCAGCAGCCACCGGCCGCTTCCAACCTACGAGCAGTACTTC.

This clone was recorded a few times. CDR3 residues: CASSQAGTGNTIYF. For the CDR3, the DNA is TGTGCCAGCAGCCAAGCAGGGACTGGAAACACCATATATTTT. The rearrangement joins TRBV14 to TRBJ1-3; weak D call: TRBD1 (5 bases). Trimming shortened V by 1 base and J by 2 bases, and 6 bases separated the two germline ends. CDR3 length: 14 amino acids. Germline assignment: CDR1 SGHDN and CDR2 FVKESK.

The chain carries TRBV28 and TRBJ1-2; 9 bases are shared with TRBD1. The ends lost 6 bases at V and 7 bases at J; junction bases unmatched: 12. CDR1 is MDHEN and CDR2 is SYDVKM in the germline V gene. CDR3 length: 15 residues. The CDR3 DNA follows: TGTGCCAGCAGGCCCCCGGGACAGGGAGGAGCTGGCTACACCTTC. It specifies CASRPPGQGGAGYTF.

The chain links TRBV19 to TRBJ1-1, with 7 bases fitting TRBD1. J gave up 1 base and V 9 bases, and 8 bases lay outside the gene matches. The CDR3 contains 14 residues. Looked up from germline, CDR1 is LNHDA and CDR2 is SQIVND (reference sequence). The DNA of the CDR3 is TGTGCCAGCACCCTTAACAGGGGGAACACTGAAGCTTTCTTT. Translating it yields CASTLNRGNTEAFF.

V and J are TRBV19 and TRBJ2-1; D is possibly TRBD2 (6 bases). The CDR3 contains 16 residues. In germline, CDR1 is LNHDA, CDR2 SQIVND (reference sequence). Trimming left V 6 bases short and J 5 bases short, with 20 bases between. The CDR3 here is CASSPAVTRANNEQFF. The CDR3 region has the DNA TGTGCCAGTAGCCCAGCGGTGACTAGGGCGAACAATGAGCAGTTCTTC.

The CDR3 DNA is TGTGCCAGCAGCGTATTCCAGGGAGGAGAGACCCAGTACTTC. Its translation is CASSVFQGGETQYF. The V and J genes are TRBV7-9 and TRBJ2-5, with D possibly being TRBD2 (6 bases). V was pared by 5 bases and J by 4 bases, with 14 bases between. The CDR3 has 14 residues. Germline V CDR1 and CDR2: SEHNR, FQNEAQ (reference sequence).

The rearrangement links TRBV5-1 to TRBJ2-1; 10 bases match TRBD2. V was clipped by 4 bases and J by 0 bases; unmatched bases: 7. This CDR3 is built from 17 residues. Per germline, CDR1 SGHRS and CDR2 YFSETQ. Here the CDR3 reads CASSPRGLASSYNEQFF. The CDR3, as DNA: TGCGCCAGCAGCCCCAGGGGACTAGCGAGCTCCTACAATGAGCAGTTCTTC.

This clone has a single count. The V and J genes are TRBV5-1 and TRBJ1-4; possible D gene TRBD1, 5 bases. Germline loops: CDR1 SGHRS, CDR2 YFSETQ. The CDR3 is 15 amino acids. The ends were cut back, 0 bases at V and 5 bases at J, with 11 bases in the middle. The DNA for the CDR3 is TGCGCCAGCAGCTTGGGGGCGGGGCGGAATGAAAAACTGTTTTTT. This translates into CASSLGAGRNEKLFF.

The chain combines TRBV24-1 with TRBJ2-1; D is unresolved. V lost 4 bases and J 5 bases, leaving 8 bases between the germline ends. Germline-derived CDR1 and CDR2 are KGHDR and SFDVKD. The CDR3 has 13 residues. The CDR3 loop reads CATSDPIDNEQFF. The CDR3 bases are TGTGCCACCAGTGACCCTATTGACAATGAGCAGTTCTTC.

This clone has only a few counts. The chain links TRBV11-3 to TRBJ1-1; D not resolved. The ends were cut back, 2 bases at V and 4 bases at J, with 8 bases in the middle. This CDR3 is 13 amino acids long. CDR1 is SGHNT, CDR2 YENEEA, per germline. The DNA for the CDR3 is TGTGCCAGCAGCTTACTGGGGAGCACTGAAGCTTTCTTT. Its protein product is CASSLLGSTEAFF.

This clone was found once. The chain uses TRBV9 and TRBJ1-5; perhaps TRBD1 as D (5 bases). Looked up from germline, CDR1 is SGDLS and CDR2 is YYNGEE. The CDR3 is 15 residues long. Trimming took off 3 bases at V and 2 bases at J, with 12 bases between the two ends. CDR3 DNA: TGTGCCAGCAGCGCAGACCAGGGAGGCAATCAGCCCCAGCATTTT. Protein: CASSADQGGNQPQHF.

The V gene is TRBV25-1, the J gene TRBJ1-4; no reliable D call. Trimming shortened V by 6 bases and J by 3 bases, and 11 bases separated the two germline ends. The CDR3 has 14 residues. Germline assignment: CDR1 MGHDK and CDR2 SYGVNS. The CDR3 region is CASRTWAANEKLFF. CDR3 sequence (DNA): TGTGCCAGCAGAACCTGGGCGGCTAATGAAAAACTGTTTTTT. Combining the CDR3 with reference TRBV25-1 and TRBJ1-4 gives the whole variable domain EADIYQTPRYLVIGTGKKITLECSQTMGHDKMYWYQQDPGMELHLIHYSYGVNSTEKGDLSSESTVSRIRTEHFPLTLESARPSHTSQYLCASRTWAANEKLFFGSGTQLSVL.

The V and J genes are TRBV5-1 and TRBJ2-7, with TRBD1 matching 8 bases. CDR1 SGHRS and CDR2 YFSETQ come from the germline V gene. The CDR3 runs to 15 residues. The ends lost 0 bases at V and 3 bases at J; junction bases unmatched: 5. CDR3 sequence (DNA): TGCGCCAGCAGCTTGGGCACAGGGGGATTCTACGAGCAGTACTTC. It specifies CASSLGTGGFYEQYF.

This chain joins TRBV29-1 and TRBJ2-7; 11 bases are shared with TRBD1. Per the germline V gene, CDR1 is SQVTM and CDR2 is ANQGSEA. This CDR3 spans 15 amino acids. V shed 2 bases and J 2 bases; nucleotides not matched to a gene: 5. The CDR3 DNA reads as TGCAGCGTTGAAAATAGGGGACAGGGGGCCTACGAGCAGTACTTC. Encoded protein: CSVENRGQGAYEQYF.

The CDR3 DNA is TGTGCCAGCAGTTTTCCACCGGGACAGGGAGAAGACATTCAGTACTTC. This codes for CASSFPPGQGEDIQYF. The chain has TRBV6-6 and TRBJ2-4; 9 nucleotides agree with TRBD1. Germline V gene lookup returns CDR1 MNHNY and CDR2 SVGAGI (reference sequence). The CDR3 contains 16 residues. Trimming cost V 4 bases and J 8 bases; bases outside gene matches: 12.